This is a list of T cell receptor beta chains from one sample in a study of CD8 T cells in Susac syndrome. Each CDR3 protein gets one entry after TCRdb re-called the immunoSEQ multiplex PCR reads with MiXCR. The sample carries about 280,000 distinct CDR3 sequences, about 88% recorded once. Material: CD8+ T cells from PBMCs. Source of these receptors: a human donor with multiple sclerosis. CDR3s include the opening cysteine and the closing phenylalanine or tryptophan. The D gene is left open where the match is weak. Some rows have no size entry. The others give once, few or many, or a class for an expanded clone.

j_call: TRBJ2-1; v_call: TRBV10-3; clone_size: .; d_call: TRBD2; cdr3_aa: CAISGTSGRAVYEQFF; cdr3_nt: TGTGCCATCAGTGGGACTAGCGGGAGGGCCGTATATGAGCAGTTCTTC
j_call: TRBJ2-2; v_call: TRBV24-1; clone_size: once; d_call: .; cdr3_aa: CATSDPGTGELFF; cdr3_nt: TGTGCCACCAGTGATCCCGGGACCGGGGAGCTGTTTTTT
j_call: TRBJ1-1; v_call: TRBV6-5; clone_size: .; d_call: .; cdr3_aa: CASSYPMNTEAFF; cdr3_nt: TGTGCCAGCAGTTACCCGATGAACACTGAAGCTTTCTTT
j_call: TRBJ2-5; v_call: TRBV20-1; clone_size: .; d_call: .; cdr3_aa: CSAEPFEGVETQYF; cdr3_nt: TGCAGTGCTGAGCCTTTCGAGGGAGTAGAGACCCAGTACTTC
j_call: TRBJ1-5; v_call: TRBV19; clone_size: .; d_call: .; cdr3_aa: CASTLKRRNQPQHF; cdr3_nt: TGTGCCAGTACCCTTAAAAGGAGAAATCAGCCCCAGCATTTT
j_call: TRBJ2-7; v_call: TRBV29-1; clone_size: .; d_call: .; cdr3_aa: CSVRGSYEQYF; cdr3_nt: TGCAGCGTACGTGGAAGTTACGAGCAGTACTTC
j_call: TRBJ1-4; v_call: TRBV4-1; clone_size: .; d_call: TRBD1; cdr3_aa: CASSPERPGGREKLFF; cdr3_nt: TGCGCCAGCAGCCCAGAAAGACCAGGGGGCCGTGAAAAACTGTTTTTT
j_call: TRBJ2-6; v_call: TRBV4-2; clone_size: .; d_call: TRBD2; cdr3_aa: CASSEPSGSSGANVLTF; cdr3_nt: TGTGCCAGCAGCGAACCTAGCGGAAGCTCTGGGGCCAACGTCCTGACTTTC
j_call: TRBJ2-7; v_call: TRBV28; clone_size: .; d_call: .; cdr3_aa: CASAEVGPYEQYF; cdr3_nt: TGTGCCAGCGCCGAGGTCGGGCCCTACGAGCAGTACTTC
j_call: TRBJ2-5; v_call: TRBV4-1; clone_size: .; d_call: TRBD1; cdr3_aa: CASSLRTGGWETQYF; cdr3_nt: TGCGCCAGCAGCCTTCGGACAGGGGGCTGGGAGACCCAGTACTTC
j_call: TRBJ2-7; v_call: TRBV6-1; clone_size: once; d_call: .; cdr3_aa: CASSEEGTAYEQYF; cdr3_nt: TGTGCCAGCAGTGAAGAAGGGACGGCCTACGAGCAGTACTTC
j_call: TRBJ2-7; v_call: TRBV27; clone_size: .; d_call: TRBD2; cdr3_aa: CASSPRGRAGGTYEQYF; cdr3_nt: TGTGCCAGCAGCCCCCGTGGGAGGGCCGGGGGAACATACGAGCAGTACTTC
j_call: TRBJ2-1; v_call: TRBV9; clone_size: .; d_call: .; cdr3_aa: CASSVALLATPRYNEQFF; cdr3_nt: TGTGCCAGCAGCGTAGCTCTGCTAGCGACACCACGCTACAATGAGCAGTTCTTC
j_call: TRBJ1-5; v_call: TRBV27; clone_size: .; d_call: .; cdr3_aa: CASSSDGTYQPQHF; cdr3_nt: TGTGCCAGCAGCTCCGACGGGACCTATCAGCCCCAGCATTTT
j_call: TRBJ1-4; v_call: TRBV12-3/TRBV12-4; clone_size: .; d_call: .; cdr3_aa: CASRRQNEKLFF; cdr3_nt: TGTGCCAGCAGAAGACAGAATGAAAAACTGTTTTTT
j_call: TRBJ1-2; v_call: TRBV12-3/TRBV12-4; clone_size: .; d_call: .; cdr3_aa: CASSLAPYGYTF; cdr3_nt: TGTGCCAGCAGTTTAGCGCCCTATGGCTACACCTTC
j_call: TRBJ2-4; v_call: TRBV12-3/TRBV12-4; clone_size: .; d_call: .; cdr3_aa: CASTVPENIQYF; cdr3_nt: TGTGCCAGTACAGTGCCAGAAAACATTCAGTACTTC
j_call: TRBJ2-5; v_call: TRBV2; clone_size: .; d_call: TRBD2; cdr3_aa: CARTSLIETQYF; cdr3_nt: TGTGCCAGGACTAGCCTCATAGAGACCCAGTACTTC
j_call: TRBJ2-7; v_call: TRBV6-5; clone_size: .; d_call: TRBD2; cdr3_aa: CASSLLAGANEQYF; cdr3_nt: TGTGCCAGCAGCCTACTAGCGGGAGCTAACGAGCAGTACTTC
j_call: TRBJ2-3; v_call: TRBV20-1; clone_size: .; d_call: TRBD1; cdr3_aa: CSARLPTGQNTQYF; cdr3_nt: TGCAGTGCTAGACTACCGACAGGGCAGAATACGCAGTATTTT
j_call: TRBJ1-1; v_call: TRBV27; clone_size: once; d_call: .; cdr3_aa: CASLKRNTGNTEAFF; cdr3_nt: TGTGCCAGCCTAAAACGAAATACAGGTAACACTGAAGCTTTCTTT
j_call: TRBJ1-1; v_call: TRBV7-8; clone_size: .; d_call: .; cdr3_aa: CASSLETTPRRGAFF; cdr3_nt: TGTGCCAGCAGCTTAGAAACTACTCCTCGGAGGGGGGCTTTCTTT
j_call: TRBJ2-5; v_call: TRBV6-5; clone_size: few; d_call: TRBD2; cdr3_aa: CASSSGLAGGVAQYF; cdr3_nt: TGTGCCAGCAGTTCCGGACTAGCGGGAGGGGTTGCCCAGTACTTC
j_call: TRBJ2-7; v_call: TRBV2; clone_size: few; d_call: .; cdr3_aa: CASREQGFYEQYF; cdr3_nt: TGTGCCAGCAGAGAACAGGGTTTCTACGAGCAGTACTTC
j_call: TRBJ2-1; v_call: TRBV27; clone_size: .; d_call: .; cdr3_aa: CASTLGGSLNEQFF; cdr3_nt: TGTGCCAGCACCCTAGGGGGGAGTCTGAATGAGCAGTTCTTC
j_call: TRBJ2-7; v_call: TRBV7-9; clone_size: .; d_call: .; cdr3_aa: CASSEAGTRNEQYF; cdr3_nt: TGTGCCAGCAGCGAGGCCGGGACCCGAAACGAGCAGTACTTC
j_call: TRBJ1-5; v_call: TRBV29-1; clone_size: once; d_call: TRBD1; cdr3_aa: CSVARGLGQPQHF; cdr3_nt: TGCAGCGTCGCGAGGGGGCTGGGGCAGCCCCAGCATTTT
j_call: TRBJ2-1; v_call: TRBV27; clone_size: few; d_call: TRBD2; cdr3_aa: CASSDGTSGINEQFF; cdr3_nt: TGTGCCAGCAGTGACGGGACTAGCGGGATTAATGAGCAGTTCTTC
j_call: TRBJ2-7; v_call: TRBV20-1; clone_size: .; d_call: .; cdr3_aa: CSASDRTYEQYF; cdr3_nt: TGCAGTGCTAGTGACAGGACCTACGAGCAGTACTTC
j_call: TRBJ1-5; v_call: TRBV5-1; clone_size: .; d_call: .; cdr3_aa: CASSLDRRDQPQHF; cdr3_nt: TGCGCCAGCAGCTTGGATAGACGAGATCAGCCCCAGCATTTT
j_call: TRBJ2-3; v_call: TRBV24-1; clone_size: once; d_call: TRBD1; cdr3_aa: CATKGAESTDTQYF; cdr3_nt: TGTGCCACCAAGGGGGCCGAAAGCACAGATACGCAGTATTTT
j_call: TRBJ2-2; v_call: TRBV24-1; clone_size: .; d_call: TRBD2; cdr3_aa: CATSVFSVEAGRGPHNTGELFF; cdr3_nt: TGTGCCACCAGTGTCTTTTCCGTTGAAGCGGGGCGGGGACCCCATAACACCGGGGAGCTGTTTTTT
j_call: TRBJ2-1; v_call: TRBV3-1; clone_size: .; d_call: TRBD1; cdr3_aa: CASSPARTGYNEQFF; cdr3_nt: TGTGCCAGCAGCCCGGCTCGGACAGGATACAATGAGCAGTTCTTC
j_call: TRBJ1-1; v_call: TRBV19; clone_size: .; d_call: TRBD1; cdr3_aa: CASSWDRETEAFF; cdr3_nt: TGTGCCAGTAGTTGGGACAGGGAAACTGAAGCTTTCTTT
j_call: TRBJ2-1; v_call: TRBV27; clone_size: .; d_call: .; cdr3_aa: CASTTWENYNEQFF; cdr3_nt: TGTGCCAGCACTACGTGGGAGAACTACAATGAGCAGTTCTTC
j_call: TRBJ2-1; v_call: TRBV7-9; clone_size: .; d_call: TRBD2; cdr3_aa: CASSPRTSGRAKDEQFF; cdr3_nt: TGTGCCAGCAGCCCTCGGACTAGCGGGAGGGCCAAGGATGAGCAGTTCTTC
j_call: TRBJ2-1; v_call: TRBV27; clone_size: .; d_call: TRBD2; cdr3_aa: CASSLALADAYNEQFF; cdr3_nt: TGTGCCAGCAGTCTTGCACTAGCGGATGCCTACAATGAGCAGTTCTTC
j_call: TRBJ2-4; v_call: TRBV25-1; clone_size: .; d_call: .; cdr3_aa: CASSELENNPAKNIQYF; cdr3_nt: TGTGCCAGCAGTGAATTGGAGAACAATCCAGCCAAAAACATTCAGTACTTC
j_call: TRBJ2-3; v_call: TRBV2; clone_size: .; d_call: TRBD2; cdr3_aa: CASRGLAGRDTQYF; cdr3_nt: TGTGCCAGCAGAGGCCTAGCGGGACGAGATACGCAGTATTTT
j_call: TRBJ2-1; v_call: TRBV19; clone_size: .; d_call: TRBD1; cdr3_aa: CATLDRGRRDEQFF; cdr3_nt: TGTGCCACCTTGGACAGGGGGCGTCGGGATGAGCAGTTCTTC
j_call: TRBJ2-3; v_call: TRBV27; clone_size: once; d_call: .; cdr3_aa: CASSLSPWSGLTDTQYF; cdr3_nt: TGTGCCAGCAGTTTATCCCCGTGGAGCGGTCTCACAGATACGCAGTATTTT
j_call: TRBJ2-7; v_call: TRBV20-1; clone_size: .; d_call: .; cdr3_aa: CSARDFYEQYF; cdr3_nt: TGCAGTGCAAGGGACTTCTACGAGCAGTACTTC
j_call: TRBJ1-5; v_call: TRBV2; clone_size: .; d_call: .; cdr3_aa: CASSDAGMQPQHF; cdr3_nt: TGTGCCAGCAGTGATGCAGGGATGCAGCCCCAGCATTTT
j_call: TRBJ2-7; v_call: TRBV7-6; clone_size: .; d_call: .; cdr3_aa: CASSFRPYRTNGSYEQYF; cdr3_nt: TGTGCCAGCAGCTTTCGACCTTATAGGACAAACGGCTCCTACGAGCAGTACTTC
j_call: TRBJ2-1; v_call: TRBV13; clone_size: .; d_call: TRBD2; cdr3_aa: CASSLGREGRNNEQFF; cdr3_nt: TGTGCCAGCAGCTTAGGTCGGGAGGGACGTAACAATGAGCAGTTCTTC
j_call: TRBJ2-7; v_call: TRBV9; clone_size: .; d_call: .; cdr3_aa: CASSVDEGEASYEQYF; cdr3_nt: TGTGCCAGCAGCGTAGATGAGGGAGAGGCGTCATACGAGCAGTACTTC
j_call: TRBJ2-1; v_call: TRBV29-1; clone_size: .; d_call: .; cdr3_aa: CSVEGLNNEQFF; cdr3_nt: TGCAGCGTGGAGGGACTGAACAATGAGCAGTTCTTC
j_call: TRBJ2-1; v_call: TRBV6-1; clone_size: .; d_call: .; cdr3_aa: CASSDPKDPFNEQFF; cdr3_nt: TGTGCCAGCAGCGACCCCAAAGACCCCTTCAATGAGCAGTTCTTC
j_call: TRBJ2-7; v_call: TRBV7-9; clone_size: .; d_call: .; cdr3_aa: CASSPYRPSDEQYF; cdr3_nt: TGTGCCAGCAGCCCATACAGGCCCTCGGACGAGCAGTACTTC
j_call: TRBJ2-3; v_call: TRBV27; clone_size: once; d_call: .; cdr3_aa: CASSSQRAFTDTQYF; cdr3_nt: TGTGCCAGCAGTTCGCAGCGGGCCTTCACAGATACGCAGTATTTT
j_call: TRBJ2-3; v_call: TRBV29-1; clone_size: .; d_call: TRBD2; cdr3_aa: CSVRAGLAGDTQYF; cdr3_nt: TGCAGCGTCAGAGCGGGACTAGCGGGAGATACGCAGTATTTT
j_call: TRBJ2-5; v_call: TRBV14; clone_size: .; d_call: .; cdr3_aa: CASSQDGPEGEAETQYF; cdr3_nt: TGTGCCAGCAGCCAAGATGGACCGGAGGGAGAAGCGGAGACCCAGTACTTC
j_call: TRBJ2-3; v_call: TRBV20-1; clone_size: .; d_call: TRBD2; cdr3_aa: CSAPGLAGGGADTQYF; cdr3_nt: TGCAGTGCTCCCGGACTAGCGGGAGGGGGTGCAGATACGCAGTATTTT
j_call: TRBJ2-7; v_call: TRBV12-3/TRBV12-4; clone_size: .; d_call: .; cdr3_aa: CASSGVSGEARYEQYF; cdr3_nt: TGTGCCAGCAGTGGAGTCTCAGGGGAGGCGCGATACGAGCAGTACTTC
j_call: TRBJ2-3; v_call: TRBV3-1; clone_size: .; d_call: .; cdr3_aa: CASSQDPRTEGTDTQYF; cdr3_nt: TGTGCCAGCAGCCAAGATCCGAGAACGGAGGGTACAGATACGCAGTATTTT
j_call: TRBJ1-5; v_call: TRBV27; clone_size: .; d_call: TRBD1; cdr3_aa: CASSLLGDRGGQPQHF; cdr3_nt: TGTGCCAGCAGTTTATTAGGAGACAGGGGGGGTCAGCCCCAGCATTTT
j_call: TRBJ2-5; v_call: TRBV9; clone_size: .; d_call: TRBD1; cdr3_aa: CASSVEGQGKETQYF; cdr3_nt: TGTGCCAGCAGCGTAGAAGGACAGGGGAAAGAGACCCAGTACTTC
j_call: TRBJ2-7; v_call: TRBV20-1; clone_size: .; d_call: TRBD1; cdr3_aa: CSATWTGAPYEQYF; cdr3_nt: TGCAGTGCCACCTGGACAGGGGCACCATACGAGCAGTACTTC
j_call: TRBJ2-2; v_call: TRBV6-2/TRBV6-3; clone_size: few; d_call: TRBD1; cdr3_aa: CASSYRGQGVRRSAGELFF; cdr3_nt: TGTGCCAGCAGTTACAGGGGACAGGGGGTACGGAGGTCCGCCGGGGAGCTGTTTTTT
j_call: TRBJ2-2; v_call: TRBV5-6; clone_size: few; d_call: .; cdr3_aa: CASSPGRYTGELFF; cdr3_nt: TGTGCCAGCAGCCCCGGACGGTATACCGGGGAGCTGTTTTTT